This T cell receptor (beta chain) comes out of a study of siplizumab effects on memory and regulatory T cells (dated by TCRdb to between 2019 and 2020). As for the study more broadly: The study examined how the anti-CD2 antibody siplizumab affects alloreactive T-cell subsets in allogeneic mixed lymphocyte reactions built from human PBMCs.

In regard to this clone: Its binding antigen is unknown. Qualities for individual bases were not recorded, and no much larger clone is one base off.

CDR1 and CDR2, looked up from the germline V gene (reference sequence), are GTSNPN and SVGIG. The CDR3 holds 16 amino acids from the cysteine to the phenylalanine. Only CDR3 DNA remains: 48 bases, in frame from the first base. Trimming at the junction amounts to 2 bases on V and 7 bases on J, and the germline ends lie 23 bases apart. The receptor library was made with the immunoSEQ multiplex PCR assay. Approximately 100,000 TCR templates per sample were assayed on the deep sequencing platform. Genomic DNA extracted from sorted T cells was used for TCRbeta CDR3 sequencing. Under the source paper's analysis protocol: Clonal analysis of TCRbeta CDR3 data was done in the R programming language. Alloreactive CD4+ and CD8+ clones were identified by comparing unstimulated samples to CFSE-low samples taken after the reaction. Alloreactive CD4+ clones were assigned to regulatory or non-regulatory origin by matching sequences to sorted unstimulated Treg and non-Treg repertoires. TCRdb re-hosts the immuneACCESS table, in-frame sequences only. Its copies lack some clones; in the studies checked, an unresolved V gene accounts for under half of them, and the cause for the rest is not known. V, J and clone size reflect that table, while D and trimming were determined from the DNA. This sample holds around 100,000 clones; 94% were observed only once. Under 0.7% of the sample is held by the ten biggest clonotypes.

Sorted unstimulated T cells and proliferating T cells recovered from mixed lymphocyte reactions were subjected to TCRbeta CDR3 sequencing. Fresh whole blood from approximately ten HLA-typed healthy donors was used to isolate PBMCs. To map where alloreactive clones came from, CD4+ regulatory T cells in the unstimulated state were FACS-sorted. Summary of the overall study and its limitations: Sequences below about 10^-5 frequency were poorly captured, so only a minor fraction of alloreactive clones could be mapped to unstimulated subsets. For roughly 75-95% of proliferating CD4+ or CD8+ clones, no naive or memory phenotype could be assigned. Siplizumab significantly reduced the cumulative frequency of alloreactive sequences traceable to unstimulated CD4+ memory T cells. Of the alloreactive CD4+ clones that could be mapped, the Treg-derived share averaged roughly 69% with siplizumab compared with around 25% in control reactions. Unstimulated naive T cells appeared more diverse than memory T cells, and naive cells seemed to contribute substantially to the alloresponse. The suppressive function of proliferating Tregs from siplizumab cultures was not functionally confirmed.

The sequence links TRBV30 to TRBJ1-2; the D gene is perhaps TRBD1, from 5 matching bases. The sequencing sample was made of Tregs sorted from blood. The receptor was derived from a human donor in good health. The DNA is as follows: TGTGCCTGGAGTCAAAGCGTAGGGACTGCCCGGCGTGGCTACACCTTC. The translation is CAWSQSVGTARRGYTF.